This T cell receptor beta chain was recovered during a study of cytomegalovirus exposure and HLA in healthy donors. Study summary: A subsequent analysis reported that the 110 or so validation repertoires were produced on the same platform that had also been used for the 600 to 800 first-cohort repertoires. The study's findings and limits: According to a subsequent analysis, TCR clusters identified in the first cohort showed a tendency to co-occur across the approximately 120 validation repertoires. The study put around 180 TCR beta chains on its list as cytomegalovirus-associated.

The CDR3 totals 15 residues. Trimming took 2 bases from V and 0 from J, leaving 8 bases between them. The germline V gene encodes CDR1 LNHDA and CDR2 SQIVND (reference sequence). Method: immunoSEQ multiplex PCR; TCRdb's copy keeps in-frame clones and lacks some. Altogether 150,000 or so clones are present, 85% to 90% being singletons, with the ten largest covering roughly 1.2%. About this clone itself: What it binds is unknown.

This sequence was found in a young woman in good health and CMV-seronegative. Sequencing was done on a sample of PBMCs. The V and J genes are TRBV19 and TRBJ2-4; D is undetermined. The DNA of the CDR3 is TGTGCCAGTAGTATAATATCCCGAGCCAAAAACATTCAGTACTTC. Encoded protein: CASSIISRAKNIQYF. The full variable domain, with the rest looked up from reference TRBV19 and TRBJ2-4, is DGGITQSPKYLFRKEGQNVTLSCEQNLNHDAMYWYRQDPGQGLRLIYYSQIVNDFQKGDIAEGYSVSREKKESFPLTVTSAQKNPTAFYLCASSIISRAKNIQYFGAGTRLSVL.